The entry below describes one TCR beta chain. Using immunoSEQ multiplex PCR, the repertoire was profiled, and TCRdb retains in-frame clones only, with some absent. The sample comprises 85,000 to 90,000 clones, approximately 79% of which are singletons, and approximately 10% rests with the top ten. V gave up 6 bases and J gave up 2 bases; unmatched junction bases: 7. The germline V gene has CDR1 MNHEY and CDR2 SVGAGI. The CDR3 loop spans 15 amino acids. This specimen belongs to a study of blood T cell repertoires in COVID-19. This chain connects TRBV6-5 to TRBJ1-2; 9 bases agree with TRBD1. What was sequenced was peripheral blood. The clonotype comes from a man in his 70s with acute or convalescent COVID-19. CDR3 residues: CASSAGTGRNYGYTF. CDR3 sequence (DNA): TGTGCCAGCAGCGCCGGGACAGGGAGGAACTATGGCTACACCTTC.